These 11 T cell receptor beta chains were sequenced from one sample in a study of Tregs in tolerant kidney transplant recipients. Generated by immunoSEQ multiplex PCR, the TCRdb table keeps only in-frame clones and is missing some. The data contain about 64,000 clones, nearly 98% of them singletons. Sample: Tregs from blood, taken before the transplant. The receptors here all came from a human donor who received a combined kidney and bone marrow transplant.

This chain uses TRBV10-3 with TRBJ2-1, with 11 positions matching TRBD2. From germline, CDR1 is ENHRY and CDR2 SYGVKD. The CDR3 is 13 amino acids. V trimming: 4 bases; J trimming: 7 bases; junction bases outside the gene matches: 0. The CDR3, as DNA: TGTGCCATCAGTGGACTAGCGGGAAATGAGCAGTTCTTC. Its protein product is CAISGLAGNEQFF.

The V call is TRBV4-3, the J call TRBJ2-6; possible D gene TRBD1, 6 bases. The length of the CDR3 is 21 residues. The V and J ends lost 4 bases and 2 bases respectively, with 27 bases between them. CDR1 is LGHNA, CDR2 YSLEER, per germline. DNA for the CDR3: TGCGCCAGCAGCCGGGGAATACAGGGATTCACGCGAACCCCTGGGGCCAACGTCCTGACTTTC. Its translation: CASSRGIQGFTRTPGANVLTF.

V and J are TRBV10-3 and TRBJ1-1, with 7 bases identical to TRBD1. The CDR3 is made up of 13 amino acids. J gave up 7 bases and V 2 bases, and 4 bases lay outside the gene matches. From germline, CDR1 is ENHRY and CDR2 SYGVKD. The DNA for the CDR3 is TGTGCCATCAGTGAGCAAGGGGGCGGTGAAGCTTTCTTT. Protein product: CAISEQGGGEAFF.

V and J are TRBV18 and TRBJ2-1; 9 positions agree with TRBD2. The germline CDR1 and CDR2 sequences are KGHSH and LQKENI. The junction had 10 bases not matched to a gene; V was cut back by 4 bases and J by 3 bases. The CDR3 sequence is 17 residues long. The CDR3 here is CASSLRNRREGYNEQFF. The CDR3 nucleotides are TGTGCCAGCTCACTGCGGAATCGGCGGGAGGGCTACAATGAGCAGTTCTTC. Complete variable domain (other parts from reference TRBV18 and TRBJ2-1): NAGVMQNPRHLVRRRGQEARLRCSPMKGHSHVYWYRQLPEEGLKFMVYLQKENIIDESGMPKERFSAEFPKEGPSILRIQQVVRGDSAAYFCASSLRNRREGYNEQFFGPGTRLTVL.

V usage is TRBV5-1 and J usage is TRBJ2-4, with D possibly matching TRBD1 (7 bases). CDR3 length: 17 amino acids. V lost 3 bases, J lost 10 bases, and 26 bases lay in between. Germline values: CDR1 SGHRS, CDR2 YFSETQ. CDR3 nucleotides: TGCGCCAGCAGCTCTAGACAGGGCCAAGTTCCGCGGGGAATTCAGTACTTC. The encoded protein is CASSSRQGQVPRGIQYF. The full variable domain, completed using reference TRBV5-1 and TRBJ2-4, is KAGVTQTPRYLIKTRGQQVTLSCSPISGHRSVSWYQQTPGQGLQFLFEYFSETQRNKGNFPGRFSGRQFSNSRSEMNVSTLELGDSALYLCASSSRQGQVPRGIQYFGAGTRLSVL.

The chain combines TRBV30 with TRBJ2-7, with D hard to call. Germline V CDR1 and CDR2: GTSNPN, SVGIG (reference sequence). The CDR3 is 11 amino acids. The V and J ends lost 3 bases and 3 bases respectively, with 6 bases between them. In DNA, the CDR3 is TGTGCCTGGAGCGCCAGCTACGAGCAGTACTTC. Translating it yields CAWSASYEQYF.

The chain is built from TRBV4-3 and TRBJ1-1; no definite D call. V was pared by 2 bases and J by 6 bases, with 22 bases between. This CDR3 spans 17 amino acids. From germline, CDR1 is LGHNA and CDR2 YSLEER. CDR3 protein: CASSQKPWGGGSPEAFF. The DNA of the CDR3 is TGCGCCAGCAGCCAAAAACCCTGGGGTGGAGGGTCCCCTGAAGCTTTCTTT.

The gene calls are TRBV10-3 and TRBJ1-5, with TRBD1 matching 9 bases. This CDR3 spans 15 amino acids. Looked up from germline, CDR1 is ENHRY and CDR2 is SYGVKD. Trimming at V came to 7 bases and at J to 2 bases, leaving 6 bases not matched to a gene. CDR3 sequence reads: CAIKSDRGGNQPQHF. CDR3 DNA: TGTGCCATCAAATCCGACAGGGGGGGCAATCAGCCCCAGCATTTT.

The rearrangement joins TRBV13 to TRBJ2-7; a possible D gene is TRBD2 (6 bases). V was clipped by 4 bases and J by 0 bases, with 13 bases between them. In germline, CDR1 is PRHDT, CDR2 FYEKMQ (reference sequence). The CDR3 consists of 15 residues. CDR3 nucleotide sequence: TGTGCCAGCAGCTCCGTTTCTAGCGCCTCCTACGAGCAGTACTTC. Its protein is CASSSVSSASYEQYF.

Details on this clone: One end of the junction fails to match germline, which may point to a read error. The CDR3 loop reads CAWKGLAEGSGCF. CDR3 in DNA: TGTGCCTGGAAGGGACTAGCGGAGGGGTCCGGTTGTTTT. The J gene is TRBJ2-3, the V gene TRBV30; 11 positions agree with TRBD2. The germline V gene encodes CDR1 GTSNPN and CDR2 SVGIG (reference sequence). This CDR3 has 13 amino acids.

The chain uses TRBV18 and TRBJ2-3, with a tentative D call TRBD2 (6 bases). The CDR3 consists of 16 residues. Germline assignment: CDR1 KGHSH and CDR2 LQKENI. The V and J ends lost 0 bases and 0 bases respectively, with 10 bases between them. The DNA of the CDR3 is TGTGCCAGCTCACCACCACGGGGGAGAAGCACAGATACGCAGTATTTT. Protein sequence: CASSPPRGRSTDTQYF.